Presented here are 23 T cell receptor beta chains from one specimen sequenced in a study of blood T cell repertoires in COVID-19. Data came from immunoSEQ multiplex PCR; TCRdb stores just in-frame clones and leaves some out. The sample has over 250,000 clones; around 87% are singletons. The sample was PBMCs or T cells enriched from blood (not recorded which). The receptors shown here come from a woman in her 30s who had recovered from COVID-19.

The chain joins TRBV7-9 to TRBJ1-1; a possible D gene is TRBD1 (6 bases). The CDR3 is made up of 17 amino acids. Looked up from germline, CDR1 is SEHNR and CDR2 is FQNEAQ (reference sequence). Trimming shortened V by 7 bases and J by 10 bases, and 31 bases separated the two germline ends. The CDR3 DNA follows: TGTGCCAGCACCCAATCGGCGATGGGGGCCCCTCGATTGGGAGCTTTCTTT. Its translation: CASTQSAMGAPRLGAFF.

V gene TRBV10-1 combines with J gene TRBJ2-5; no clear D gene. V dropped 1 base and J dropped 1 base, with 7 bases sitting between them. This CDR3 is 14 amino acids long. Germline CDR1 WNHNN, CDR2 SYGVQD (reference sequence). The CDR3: CASSEFNSQETQYF. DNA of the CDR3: TGCGCCAGCAGTGAGTTTAACAGCCAAGAGACCCAGTACTTC.

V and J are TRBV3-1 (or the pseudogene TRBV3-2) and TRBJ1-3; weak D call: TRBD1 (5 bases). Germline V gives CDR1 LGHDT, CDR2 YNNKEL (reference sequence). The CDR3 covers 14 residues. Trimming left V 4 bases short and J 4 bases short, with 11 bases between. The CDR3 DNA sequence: TGTGCCAGCAGCCCCAGGGTATTGGGAAACACCATATATTTT. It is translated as CASSPRVLGNTIYF.

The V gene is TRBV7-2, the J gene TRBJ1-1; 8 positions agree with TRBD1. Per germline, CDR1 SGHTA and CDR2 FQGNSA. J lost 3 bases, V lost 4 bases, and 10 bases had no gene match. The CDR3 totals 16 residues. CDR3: CASSSLSRGRHTEAFF. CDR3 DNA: TGTGCCAGCAGCTCCCTAAGCAGGGGGCGGCACACTGAAGCTTTCTTT.

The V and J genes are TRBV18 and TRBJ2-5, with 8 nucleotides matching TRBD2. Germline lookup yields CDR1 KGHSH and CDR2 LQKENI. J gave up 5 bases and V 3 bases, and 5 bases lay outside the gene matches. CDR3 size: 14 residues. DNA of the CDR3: TGTGCCAGCTCACCTAGCGGGGATCGGGAGACCCAGTACTTC. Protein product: CASSPSGDRETQYF.

Here the CDR3 DNA reads TGTGCCAGTAGTATTACTAGAGAGGTTGAAGCTTTCTTT. Its protein product is CASSITREVEAFF. The rearrangement joins TRBV19 to TRBJ1-1; D gene uncertain. V lost 3 bases, J lost 7 bases, and 12 bases lay in between. Per germline, CDR1 LNHDA and CDR2 SQIVND (reference sequence). The CDR3 sequence is 13 residues long.

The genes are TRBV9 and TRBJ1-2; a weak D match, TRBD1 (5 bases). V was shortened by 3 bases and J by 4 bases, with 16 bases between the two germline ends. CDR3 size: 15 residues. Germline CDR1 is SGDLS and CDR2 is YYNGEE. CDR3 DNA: TGTGCCAGCAGCGCTAGAACCAGGGTACCCTATGGCTACACCTTC. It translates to CASSARTRVPYGYTF.

The CDR3 sequence: CASSSDTGHYGYTF. The CDR3 region has the DNA TGTGCCAGCAGCTCCGATACAGGGCACTATGGCTACACCTTC. The chain combines TRBV7-2 with TRBJ1-2, with D perhaps TRBD1 (6 bases). Per germline, CDR1 SGHTA and CDR2 FQGNSA. Trimming removed 4 bases from V and 3 bases from J, with 12 bases in between. The CDR3 runs to 14 residues.

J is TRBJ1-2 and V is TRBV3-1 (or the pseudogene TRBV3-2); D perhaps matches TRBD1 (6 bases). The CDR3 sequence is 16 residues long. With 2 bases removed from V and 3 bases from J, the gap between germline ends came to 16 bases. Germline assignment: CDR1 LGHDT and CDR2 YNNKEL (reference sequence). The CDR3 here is CASSQFLREGDYGYTF. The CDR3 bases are TGTGCCAGCAGCCAATTCCTCAGGGAGGGGGACTATGGCTACACCTTC.

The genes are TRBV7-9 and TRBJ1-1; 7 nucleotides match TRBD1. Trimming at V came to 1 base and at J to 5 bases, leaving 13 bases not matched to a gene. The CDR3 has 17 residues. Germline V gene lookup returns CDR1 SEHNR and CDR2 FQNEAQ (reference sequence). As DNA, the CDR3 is TGTGCCAGCAGCTTAGTTCCACAGACAGGGTTTGGGACTGAAGCTTTCTTT. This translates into CASSLVPQTGFGTEAFF.

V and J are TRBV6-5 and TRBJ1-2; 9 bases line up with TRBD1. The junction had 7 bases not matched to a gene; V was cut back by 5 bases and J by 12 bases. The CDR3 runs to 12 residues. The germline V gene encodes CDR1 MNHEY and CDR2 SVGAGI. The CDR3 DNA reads TGTGCCAGCAGTCAGCCGGGACAGGGTGACACCTTC. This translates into CASSQPGQGDTF.

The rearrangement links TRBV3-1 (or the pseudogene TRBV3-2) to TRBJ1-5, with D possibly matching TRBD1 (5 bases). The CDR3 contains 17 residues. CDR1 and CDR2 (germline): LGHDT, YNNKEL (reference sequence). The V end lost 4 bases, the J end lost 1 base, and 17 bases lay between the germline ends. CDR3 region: CASSPKTQGSSNQPQHF. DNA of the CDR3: TGTGCCAGCAGCCCCAAGACCCAGGGTTCGAGCAATCAGCCCCAGCATTTT.

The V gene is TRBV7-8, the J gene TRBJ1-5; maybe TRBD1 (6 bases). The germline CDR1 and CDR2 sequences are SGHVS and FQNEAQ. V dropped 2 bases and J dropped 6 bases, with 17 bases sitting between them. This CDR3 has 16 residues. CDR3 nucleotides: TGTGCCAGCAGCTTATGGCCGGACAGAAGGGGTCAGCCCCAGCATTTT. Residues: CASSLWPDRRGQPQHF.

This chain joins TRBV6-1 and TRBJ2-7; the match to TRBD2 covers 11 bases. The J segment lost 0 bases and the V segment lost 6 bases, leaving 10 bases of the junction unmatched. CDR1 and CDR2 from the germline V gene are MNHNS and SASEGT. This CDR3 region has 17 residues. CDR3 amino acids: CASSELAGAIHSYEQYF. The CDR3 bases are TGTGCCAGCAGCGAACTAGCGGGGGCGATACACTCCTACGAGCAGTACTTC.

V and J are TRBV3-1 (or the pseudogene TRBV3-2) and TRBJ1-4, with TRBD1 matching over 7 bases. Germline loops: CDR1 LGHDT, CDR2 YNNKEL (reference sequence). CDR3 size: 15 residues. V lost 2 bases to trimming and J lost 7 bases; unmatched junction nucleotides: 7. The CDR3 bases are TGTGCCAGCAGCCAAACAGGGGCACGTGGTGAAAAACTGTTTTTT. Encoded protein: CASSQTGARGEKLFF.

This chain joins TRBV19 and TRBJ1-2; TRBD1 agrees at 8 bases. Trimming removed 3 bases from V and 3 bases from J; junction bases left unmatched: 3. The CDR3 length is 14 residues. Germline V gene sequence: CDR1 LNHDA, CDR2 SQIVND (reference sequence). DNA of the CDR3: TGTGCCAGTAGTATTCTGGACAGGGACTATGGCTACACCTTC. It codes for CASSILDRDYGYTF.

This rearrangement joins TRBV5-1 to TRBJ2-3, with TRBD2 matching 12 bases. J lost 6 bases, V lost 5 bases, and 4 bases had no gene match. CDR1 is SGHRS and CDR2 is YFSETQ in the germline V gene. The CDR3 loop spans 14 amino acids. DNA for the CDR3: TGCGCCAGCAGAAGGACTAGCGGGACCGATACGCAGTATTTT. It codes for CASRRTSGTDTQYF.

CDR3 region: CASSSLAGVHYEQYF. The CDR3 nucleotides are TGTGCCAGCAGCTCCTTGGCGGGGGTCCATTACGAGCAGTACTTC. This rearrangement joins TRBV7-6 to TRBJ2-7; 7 bases line up with TRBD2. The germline CDR1 and CDR2 sequences are SGHVS and FNYEAQ. With V trimmed by 4 bases and J by 4 bases, 10 bases remained unmatched. This CDR3 contains 15 residues.

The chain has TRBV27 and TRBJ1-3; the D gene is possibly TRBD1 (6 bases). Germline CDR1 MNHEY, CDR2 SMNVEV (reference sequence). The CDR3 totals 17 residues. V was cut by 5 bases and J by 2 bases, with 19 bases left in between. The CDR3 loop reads CASSPKGGREPGNTIYF. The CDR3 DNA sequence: TGTGCCAGCAGTCCCAAGGGGGGGAGGGAACCTGGAAACACCATATATTTT.

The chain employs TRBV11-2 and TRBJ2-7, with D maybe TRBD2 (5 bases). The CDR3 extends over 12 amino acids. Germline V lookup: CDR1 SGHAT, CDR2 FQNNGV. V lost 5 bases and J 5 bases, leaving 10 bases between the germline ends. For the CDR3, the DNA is TGTGCCAGCAGCCCCGGGGTGGACGAGCAGTACTTC. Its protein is CASSPGVDEQYF.

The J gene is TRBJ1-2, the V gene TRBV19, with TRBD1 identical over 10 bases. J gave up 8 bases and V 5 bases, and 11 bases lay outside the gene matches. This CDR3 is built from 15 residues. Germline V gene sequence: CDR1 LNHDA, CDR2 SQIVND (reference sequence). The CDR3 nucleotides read TGTGCCAGTAGTGTCTTGACAGGGGGCGCGGCCGGCTACACCTTC. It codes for CASSVLTGGAAGYTF.

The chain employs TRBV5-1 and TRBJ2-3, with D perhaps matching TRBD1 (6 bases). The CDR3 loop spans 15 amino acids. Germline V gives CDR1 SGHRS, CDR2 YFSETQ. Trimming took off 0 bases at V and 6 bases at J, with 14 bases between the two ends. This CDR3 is CASSLVGGGLDTQYF. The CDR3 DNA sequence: TGCGCCAGCAGCTTGGTTGGTGGGGGCCTCGATACGCAGTATTTT.

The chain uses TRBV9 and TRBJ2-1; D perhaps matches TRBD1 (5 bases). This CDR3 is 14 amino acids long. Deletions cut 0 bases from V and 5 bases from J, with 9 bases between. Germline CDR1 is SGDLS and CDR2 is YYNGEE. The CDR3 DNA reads TGTGCCAGCAGCGTAGGGGGCCCGCACAATGAGCAGTTCTTC. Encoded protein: CASSVGGPHNEQFF.